This TCR beta chain stems from a study of lung T cells in sarcoidosis with Löfgren's syndrome. Study overall: Bronchoalveolar lavage fluid in sarcoidosis accumulates CD4+ T cells.

MiXCR, applied by TCRdb to the reads, yields one record per CDR3 protein. The data show 60,000 or so distinct CDR3 sequences, around 21% seen once. In this sample, this clonotype turned up many times. This CDR3 is 13 amino acids long. CDR1 MNHNY and CDR2 SVGAGI come from the germline V gene (reference sequence). V was shortened by 2 bases and J by 3 bases, with 7 bases between the two germline ends. This clonotype was sampled from a human donor with sarcoidosis (Löfgren's syndrome or another form), or a control subject (not recorded which). The sample taken for sequencing was CD4+ T cells from PBMCs. This rearrangement joins TRBV6-6 to TRBJ2-5, with a weak D call TRBD2 (6 bases). CDR3 coding DNA: TGTGCCAGCAGTTACCCGGGGGAAGAGACCCAGTACTTC. Protein product: CASSYPGEETQYF.